These T cell receptor beta chains were read from a single sample in a study of blood T cell repertoires in COVID-19. Method: immunoSEQ multiplex PCR; TCRdb's copy keeps in-frame clones and lacks some. The data contain about 160,000 clones, 82% of them singletons. Material for sequencing was peripheral blood. The receptors shown here come from an elderly woman with active or convalescent COVID-19. The CDR3 runs from the conserved cysteine through the conserved F or W. The D gene is left open where the match is weak. Part of the rows lack a size; the others show once, few, many or a class for expanded clones.

j_call clone_size v_call d_call cdr3_length cdr3_nt cdr3_aa
TRBJ1-5 NA TRBV2 NA 14 TGTGCCAGCAGTGAAGTAGGAGATAATCAGCCCCAGCATTTT CASSEVGDNQPQHF
TRBJ1-5 few TRBV9 NA 13 TGTGCCAGCAGCGTCACCGCGGATCAGCCCCAGCATTTT CASSVTADQPQHF
TRBJ1-3 NA TRBV5-1 NA 14 TGCGCCAGCAGCTTGTCGGGGTTTGGAAACACCATATATTTT CASSLSGFGNTIYF
TRBJ1-5 few TRBV10-2 TRBD1 16 TGCGCCACCTCTGACAGGGGGCGTTACTTAAATCAGCCCCAGCATTTT CATSDRGRYLNQPQHF
TRBJ2-2 once TRBV28 TRBD1 15 TGTGCCAGCAGCCCGGACAGGGCTAACACCGGGGAGCTGTTTTTT CASSPDRANTGELFF
TRBJ2-5 NA TRBV18 TRBD1 16 TGTGCCAGCTCACCACCGGCAGGGGGCACGGGGGAGACCCAGTACTTC CASSPPAGGTGETQYF
TRBJ1-6 NA TRBV10-3 NA 14 TGTGCCACGGGAGGAAACCAAGATAATTCACCCCTCCACTTT CATGGNQDNSPLHF
TRBJ1-1 NA TRBV29-1 NA 11 TGCAGCGCACAGGTTCGCGCTGAAGCTTTCTTT CSAQVRAEAFF
TRBJ2-1 NA TRBV19 TRBD2 17 TGTGCCAGTAGTACGGCCTGGGAGTGGGAGGGATACAATGAGCAGTTCTTC CASSTAWEWEGYNEQFF
TRBJ2-7 NA TRBV11-2 NA 15 TGTGCCAGCACCTCCAGGGGCAGTATGGTGCACGAGCAGTACTTC CASTSRGSMVHEQYF
TRBJ2-2 NA TRBV27 TRBD1 17 TGTGCCAGCAGTTTTCCCCAGGACAGGTGGAACACCGGGGAGCTGTTTTTT CASSFPQDRWNTGELFF
TRBJ1-1 NA TRBV7-9 NA 16 TGTGCCAGCAGCTTAGGAGCAGGGGCAAGGGACACTGAAGCTTTCTTT CASSLGAGARDTEAFF
TRBJ1-1 NA TRBV11-2 NA 12 TGTGCCAGCAGCCCGGTTAACACTGAAGCTTTCTTT CASSPVNTEAFF
TRBJ2-1 NA TRBV5-1 TRBD1 16 TGCGCCAGCAGTGTGGACGGACAGGGGTTGGACAATGAGCAGTTCTTC CASSVDGQGLDNEQFF
TRBJ2-1 NA TRBV7-9 TRBD1 16 TGTGCCAGCAGCCCACCGGGACAGGGTTTTTCGAGTGAGCAGTTCTTC CASSPPGQGFSSEQFF
TRBJ1-2 many TRBV29-1 NA 10 TGCAGCGTTGAGTTCGGGGGCTACACCTTC CSVEFGGYTF
TRBJ1-3 NA TRBV5-1 NA 15 TGCGCCAGCAGCGCGGGACTTAGCTCTGGAAACACCATATATTTT CASSAGLSSGNTIYF
TRBJ1-5 few TRBV19 NA 15 TGTGCCAGTAGGGGAGGTTACTCTAGCAATCAGCCCCAGCATTTT CASRGGYSSNQPQHF
TRBJ2-1 few TRBV5-1 NA 12 TGCGCCAGCAGCTTACAGGAGCATGAGCAGTTCTTC CASSLQEHEQFF
TRBJ1-6 NA TRBV9 TRBD1 19 TGTGCCAGCAGCGTAGCAGGTATCTGGACAGGGGAATCTAATTCACCCCTCCACTTT CASSVAGIWTGESNSPLHF
TRBJ1-1 few TRBV7-9 NA 16 TGTGCCAGCAGCTTAGGGGTTGGGGGCCTGAACACTGAAGCTTTCTTT CASSLGVGGLNTEAFF
TRBJ2-7 NA TRBV3-1/TRBV3-2 NA 12 TGTGCCAGCAGCGGGAGCTCCTACGAGCAGTACTTC CASSGSSYEQYF
TRBJ2-7 NA TRBV5-5 TRBD1 15 TGTGCCAGCAGCTTGGTGGGACAGCCAGCCTACGAGCAGTACTTC CASSLVGQPAYEQYF
TRBJ1-3 NA TRBV6-5 NA 15 TGTGCCAGCAGTCTGGGCCAGTATTCTGGAAACACCATATATTTT CASSLGQYSGNTIYF
TRBJ2-1 NA TRBV19 TRBD2 17 TGTGCCAGTAGAGGGCTGAGCGGGAGGAGTTCCTACAATGAGCAGTTCTTC CASRGLSGRSSYNEQFF
TRBJ1-1 few TRBV5-1 NA 16 TGCGCCAGCAGCTTGGCCGTTGTACAGGGGAACACTGAAGCTTTCTTT CASSLAVVQGNTEAFF
TRBJ2-2 NA TRBV19 NA 17 TGTGCCAGTAGTATAGATGGGGGGACAGCTAACACCGGGGAGCTGTTTTTT CASSIDGGTANTGELFF